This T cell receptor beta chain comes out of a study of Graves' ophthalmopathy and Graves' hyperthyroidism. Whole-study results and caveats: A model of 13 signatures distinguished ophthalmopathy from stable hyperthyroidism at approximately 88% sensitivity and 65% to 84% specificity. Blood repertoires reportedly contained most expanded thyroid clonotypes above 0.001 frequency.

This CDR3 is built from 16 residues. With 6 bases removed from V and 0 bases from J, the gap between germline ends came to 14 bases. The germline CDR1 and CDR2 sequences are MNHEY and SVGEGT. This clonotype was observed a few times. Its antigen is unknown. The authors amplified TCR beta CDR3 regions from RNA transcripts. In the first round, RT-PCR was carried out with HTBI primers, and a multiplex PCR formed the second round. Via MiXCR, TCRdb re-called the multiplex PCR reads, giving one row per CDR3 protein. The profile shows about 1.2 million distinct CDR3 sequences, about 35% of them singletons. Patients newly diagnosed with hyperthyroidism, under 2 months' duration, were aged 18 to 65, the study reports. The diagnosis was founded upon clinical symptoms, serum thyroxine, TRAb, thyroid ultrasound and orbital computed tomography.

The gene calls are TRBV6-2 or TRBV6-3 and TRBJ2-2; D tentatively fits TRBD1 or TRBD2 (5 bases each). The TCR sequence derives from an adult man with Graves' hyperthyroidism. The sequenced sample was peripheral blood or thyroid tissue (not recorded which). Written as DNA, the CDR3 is TGTGCCAGCAGCCGACGAGGGACCTCGAACACCGGGGAGCTGTTTTTT. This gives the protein CASSRRGTSNTGELFF.